This T cell receptor (beta chain) was recovered during a study of CD4 T cells in relation to SARS-CoV-2 and coronaviruses. This clone was detected only once. The target antigen is unknown. V was pared by 10 bases and J by 0 bases, with 9 bases of the junction left unmatched. The CDR3 has 15 amino acids. Looked up from germline, CDR1 is MNHEY and CDR2 is SVGAGI. The unexposed donors gave CD4+ T cells in 2011-2018, prior to COVID-19. CD4+ T cells were isolated from the cells after 10 days of culture. Testing used SARS-CoV-2 S/N and four cold-coronavirus spikes on unexposed-donor CD4+ T cells, cells permitting. Some clones are missing from TCRdb's copy, which holds only in-frame ones; the method was immunoSEQ multiplex PCR. This sample has just over 25,000 clones, with more than 60% found just once.

The rearrangement uses TRBV6-5 and TRBJ2-5; TRBD2 agrees at 9 bases. The sequenced material came from CD4+ T cells from PBMCs, cultured in vitro. The clonotype comes from a human donor in good health. The CDR3 DNA is TGTGCCACGCATAAGGCGGGGGGGGACCAAGAGACCCAGTACTTC. Translating it yields CATHKAGGDQETQYF.